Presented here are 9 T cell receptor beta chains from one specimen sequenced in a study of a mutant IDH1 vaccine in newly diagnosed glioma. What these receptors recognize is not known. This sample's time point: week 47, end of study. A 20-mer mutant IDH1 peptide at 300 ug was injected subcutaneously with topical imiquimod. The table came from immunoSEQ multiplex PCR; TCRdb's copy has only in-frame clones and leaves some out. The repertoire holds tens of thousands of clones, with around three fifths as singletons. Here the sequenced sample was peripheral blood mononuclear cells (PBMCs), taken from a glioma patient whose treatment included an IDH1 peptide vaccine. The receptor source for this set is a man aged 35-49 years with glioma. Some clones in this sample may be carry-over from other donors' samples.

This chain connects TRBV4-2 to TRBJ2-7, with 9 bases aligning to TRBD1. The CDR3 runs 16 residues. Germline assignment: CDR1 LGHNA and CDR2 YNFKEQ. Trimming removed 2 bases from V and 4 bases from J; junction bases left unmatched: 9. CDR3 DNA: TGTGCCAGCAGCCAATCCACCAAGGGACAGGGTTACGAGCAGTACTTC. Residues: CASSQSTKGQGYEQYF.

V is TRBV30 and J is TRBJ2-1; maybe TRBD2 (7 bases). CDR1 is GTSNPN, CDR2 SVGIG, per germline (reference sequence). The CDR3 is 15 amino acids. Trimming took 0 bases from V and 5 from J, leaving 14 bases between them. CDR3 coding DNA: TGTGCCTGGAGTGTGCCCGGGGGGCTGCACAATGAGCAGTTCTTC. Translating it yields CAWSVPGGLHNEQFF.

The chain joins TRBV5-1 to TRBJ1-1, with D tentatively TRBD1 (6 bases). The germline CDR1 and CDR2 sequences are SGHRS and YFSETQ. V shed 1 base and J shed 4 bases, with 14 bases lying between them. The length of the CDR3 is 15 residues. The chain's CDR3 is CASSLTGSPSTEAFF. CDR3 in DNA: TGCGCCAGCAGCTTGACAGGGTCCCCATCCACTGAAGCTTTCTTT.

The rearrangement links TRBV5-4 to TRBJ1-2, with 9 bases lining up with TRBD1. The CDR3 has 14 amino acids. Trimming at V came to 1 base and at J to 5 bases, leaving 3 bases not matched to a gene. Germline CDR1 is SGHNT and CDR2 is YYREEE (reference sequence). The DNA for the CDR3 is TGTGCCAGCAGCTTGAAGACAGGGGGGTATGGCTACACCTTC. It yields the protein CASSLKTGGYGYTF.

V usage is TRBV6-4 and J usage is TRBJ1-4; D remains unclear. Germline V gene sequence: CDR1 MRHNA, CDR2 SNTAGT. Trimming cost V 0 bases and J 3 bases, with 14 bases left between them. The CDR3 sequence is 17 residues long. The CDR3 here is CASSDSWPKVANEKLFF. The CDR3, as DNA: TGTGCCAGCAGTGACTCCTGGCCCAAGGTGGCTAATGAAAAACTGTTTTTT.

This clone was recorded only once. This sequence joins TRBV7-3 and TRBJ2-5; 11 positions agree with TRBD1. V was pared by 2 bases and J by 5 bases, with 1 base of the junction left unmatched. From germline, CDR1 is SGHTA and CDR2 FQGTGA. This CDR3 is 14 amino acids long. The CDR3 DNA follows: TGTGCCAGCAGCTTAGGACAGGGGGCTGAGACCCAGTACTTC. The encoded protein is CASSLGQGAETQYF.

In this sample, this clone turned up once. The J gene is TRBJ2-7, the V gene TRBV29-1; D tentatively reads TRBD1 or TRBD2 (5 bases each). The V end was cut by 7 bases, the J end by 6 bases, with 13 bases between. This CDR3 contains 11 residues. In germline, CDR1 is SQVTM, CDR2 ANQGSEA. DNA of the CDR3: TGCAGCGGGGGTAGGGGACGCGAGCAGTACTTC. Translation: CSGGRGREQYF.

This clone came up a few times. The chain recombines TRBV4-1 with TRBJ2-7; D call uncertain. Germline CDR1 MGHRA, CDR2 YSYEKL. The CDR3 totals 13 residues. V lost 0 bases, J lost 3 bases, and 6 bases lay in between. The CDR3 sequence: CASSQDLFYEQYF. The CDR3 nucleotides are TGCGCCAGCAGCCAAGACCTGTTCTACGAGCAGTACTTC.

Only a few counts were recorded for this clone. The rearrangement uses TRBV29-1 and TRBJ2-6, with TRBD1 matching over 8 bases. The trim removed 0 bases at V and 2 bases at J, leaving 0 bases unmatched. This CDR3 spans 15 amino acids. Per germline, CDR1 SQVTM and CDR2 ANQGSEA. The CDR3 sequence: CSVEDRGPGANVLTF. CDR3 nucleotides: TGCAGCGTTGAAGACAGGGGGCCTGGGGCCAACGTCCTGACTTTC.